Sequencing of this T cell receptor beta chain was carried out in a study of identical twins. General study points: The conclusions drew on cross-sectional statistical analysis instead of tracking the same donors. The study found weaker excess twin sharing in beta out-of-frame sequences. Twin-shared out-of-frame alpha sequences were enriched for low generation probability.

From the 5' RACE reads, TCRdb called clonotypes with MiXCR, one entry per CDR3 protein. The repertoire holds about 530,000 distinct CDR3 sequences, approximately 20% seen once, with 0.4% to 0.6% in the top ten. The V gene lost 2 bases and the J gene lost 3 bases, with 12 bases spanning the gap. Germline CDR1 SGDLS, CDR2 YYNGEE. This CDR3 is 15 amino acids long. For this clonotype: Its matching antigen is unknown.

Another study also made use of these data, one on yellow fever vaccine responses in identical twins.

The rearrangement joins TRBV9 to TRBJ1-5, with D tentatively TRBD1 (5 bases). Sequenced sample: CD4+ T cells sorted from blood. This receptor was taken from a woman under 30 in good health. CDR3 sequence (DNA): TGTGCCAGCAGCGTGGGGGACGGGTTCAATCAGCCCCAGCATTTT. Amino acid sequence: CASSVGDGFNQPQHF.